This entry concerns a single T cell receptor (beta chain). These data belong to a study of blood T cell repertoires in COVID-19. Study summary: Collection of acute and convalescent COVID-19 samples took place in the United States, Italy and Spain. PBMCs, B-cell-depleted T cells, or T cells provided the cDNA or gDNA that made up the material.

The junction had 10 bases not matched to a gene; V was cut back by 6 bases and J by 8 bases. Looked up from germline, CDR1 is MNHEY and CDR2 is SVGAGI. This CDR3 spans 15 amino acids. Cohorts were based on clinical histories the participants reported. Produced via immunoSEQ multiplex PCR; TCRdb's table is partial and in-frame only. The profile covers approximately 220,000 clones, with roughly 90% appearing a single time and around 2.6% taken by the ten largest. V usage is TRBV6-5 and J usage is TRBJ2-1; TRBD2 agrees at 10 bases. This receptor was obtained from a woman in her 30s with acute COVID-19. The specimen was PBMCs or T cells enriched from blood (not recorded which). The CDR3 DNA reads TGTGCCAGCAGGTTAGCGGGGGGCCGGTCCTATGAGCAGTTCTTC. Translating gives CASRLAGGRSYEQFF.